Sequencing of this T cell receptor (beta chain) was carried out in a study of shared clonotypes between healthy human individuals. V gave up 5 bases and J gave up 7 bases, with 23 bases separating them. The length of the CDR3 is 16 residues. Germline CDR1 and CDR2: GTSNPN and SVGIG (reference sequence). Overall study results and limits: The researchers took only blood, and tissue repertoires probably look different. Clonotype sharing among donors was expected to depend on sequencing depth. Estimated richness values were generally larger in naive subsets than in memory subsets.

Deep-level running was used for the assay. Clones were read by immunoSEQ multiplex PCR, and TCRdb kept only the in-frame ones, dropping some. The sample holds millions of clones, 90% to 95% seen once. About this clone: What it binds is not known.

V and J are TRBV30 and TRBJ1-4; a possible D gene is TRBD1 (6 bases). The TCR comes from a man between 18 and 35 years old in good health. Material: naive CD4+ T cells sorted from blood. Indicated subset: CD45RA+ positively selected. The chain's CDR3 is CAWLRGKGGFGEKLFF. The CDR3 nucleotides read TGTGCCTGGCTTCGCGGAAAGGGGGGATTCGGTGAAAAACTGTTTTTT.